The clone carrying this TCR beta chain was recorded only once. The antigen remains undetermined. The protocol was immunoSEQ multiplex PCR, while the TCRdb copy is restricted to in-frame clones and leaves out a portion. The sample has roughly 170,000 clones; approximately 93% are singletons. Trimming removed 6 bases from V and 0 bases from J, with 13 bases in between. The germline gives CDR1 MNHEY, CDR2 SVGAGI. This CDR3 is built from 15 residues. The entry originates in a study of T cell responses to AZD1222 COVID-19 vaccine. For the study at large: Doses given second, at about 4 or about 12 weeks, were pooled.

Study-wide results and limits: At baseline, just five or six AZD1222 recipients tested seropositive. It should be noted that donors were predominantly white British and more often female, and clonal diversity was possibly underestimated. Among spike-specific TCRs, nearly half reportedly target unmutated variant regions.

The source of this sequence is an adult in good health. This rearrangement joins TRBV6-5 to TRBJ2-3; D is tentatively TRBD1 or TRBD2 (6 bases each). This material consisted of peripheral blood, taken on day 0 of AZD1222 vaccination. This CDR3 reads CASRATGTSTDTQYF. The CDR3 nucleotides read TGTGCCAGCAGAGCCACAGGGACTAGCACAGATACGCAGTATTTT.